A single sample is the source of the 4 T cell receptor beta chains below, sequenced in a study of blood T cell repertoires in COVID-19. Profiled with immunoSEQ multiplex PCR; TCRdb holds only in-frame clones, not every one. The sample consists of 370,000 or so clones, more than 75% of them appearing once. The sequenced sample was peripheral blood. The receptors were gathered from a human donor with acute or convalescent COVID-19. The donor label of this sample is uncertain.

The CDR3 coding sequence is TGTGCCACCAGCAGGAGTTTGACAGTGAAGAACACTGAAGCTTTCTTT. This sequence encodes CATSRSLTVKNTEAFF. The gene calls are TRBV15 and TRBJ1-1, with D perhaps TRBD1 (5 bases). Trimming shortened V by 3 bases and J by 1 base, and 15 bases separated the two germline ends. The CDR3 has 16 amino acids. The V gene's germline CDR1 is LNHNV and CDR2 YYDKDF (reference sequence).

The chain carries TRBV7-8 and TRBJ1-2; TRBD1 agrees at 9 bases. V was clipped by 2 bases and J by 2 bases; unmatched bases: 9. This CDR3 has 17 amino acids. Per the germline V gene, CDR1 is SGHVS and CDR2 is FQNEAQ. In DNA form, the CDR3 reads TGTGCCAGCAGCTTACTCGGGGGGACAGGGCTCAACTATGGCTACACCTTC. Its translation is CASSLLGGTGLNYGYTF.

The rearrangement links TRBV13 to TRBJ2-6; a weak D match, TRBD1 (5 bases). The germline gives CDR1 PRHDT, CDR2 FYEKMQ (reference sequence). The CDR3 contains 20 residues. The ends were cut back, 1 base at V and 0 bases at J, with 19 bases in the middle. The CDR3 loop reads CASSLAGLLQGSSGANVLTF. The CDR3, as DNA: TGTGCCAGCAGCTTAGCTGGCCTTTTGCAGGGATCCTCTGGGGCCAACGTCCTGACTTTC.

In its sample, this clone was seen a few times. The chain couples TRBV4-1 to TRBJ2-1; TRBD1 matches at 7 bases. CDR3 length: 15 residues. Germline-derived CDR1 and CDR2 are MGHRA and YSYEKL. Trimming cost V 1 base and J 6 bases; bases outside gene matches: 6. Here the CDR3 reads CASSQARQGPNEQFF. The CDR3 coding sequence is TGCGCCAGCAGCCAAGCCAGACAGGGTCCCAATGAGCAGTTCTTC.